This T cell receptor (beta chain) was captured in a study of T cells expressing NK-cell markers. Looking at the study overall: Cells sorted as CD3+CD56+NKG2C+, CD3+CD56+NKG2C- and CD3+CD56-NKG2C+ T cells supplied the TCR beta repertoires. Of eight sequenced donors, seven were HCMV-seropositive and one HCMV-seronegative.

TCR beta libraries carry UMIs added by 5'RACE template switching. No DNA is given; TCRdb re-called the 5' RACE reads and lists each CDR3 protein once. The table gives 250,000 to 300,000 distinct CDR3 sequences; the top ten clones make up roughly 0.4% of it. The receptor was isolated from a man between 18 and 35 years old in good health. The sample comprised blood T cells: a sorted CD56 or NKG2C T cell subset, CD4+ or CD8+ T cells, or bulk PBMC T cells (not recorded which).

The CDR3 sequence: CASSDPGNPSYEQYF. The chain recombines TRBV28 with TRBJ2-7; the TRBD1 assignment by TCRdb is unverifiable without DNA. Germline V gives CDR1 MDHEN, CDR2 SYDVKM. The CDR3 sequence is 15 residues long. The full variable domain, its missing parts supplied by reference TRBV28 and TRBJ2-7, is DVKVTQSSRYLVKRTGEKVFLECVQDMDHENMFWYRQDPGLGLRLIYFSYDVKMKEKGDIPEGYSVSREKKERFSLILESASTNQTSMYLCASSDPGNPSYEQYFGPGTRLTVT.